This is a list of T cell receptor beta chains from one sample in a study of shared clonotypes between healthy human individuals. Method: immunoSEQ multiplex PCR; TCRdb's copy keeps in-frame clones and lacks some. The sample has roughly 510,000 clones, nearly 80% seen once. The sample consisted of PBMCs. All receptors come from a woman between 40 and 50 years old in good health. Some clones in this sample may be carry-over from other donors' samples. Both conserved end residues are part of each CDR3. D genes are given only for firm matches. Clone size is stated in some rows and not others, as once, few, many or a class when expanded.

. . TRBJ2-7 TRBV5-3 TGTGCCAGACCCCGACAGTACTTC CARPRQYF
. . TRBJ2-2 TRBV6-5 TGTGCCAGCAGTACTACAGGTCCTGGCACCGGGGAGCTGTTTTTT CASSTTGPGTGELFF
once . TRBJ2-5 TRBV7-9 TGTGCCAGCAGCTTAATCTTGCAAGAGACCCAGTACTTC CASSLILQETQYF
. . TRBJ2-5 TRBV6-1 TGTGCCAGCAGTCCCTCCCAGAGCATGACCCAGTACTTC CASSPSQSMTQYF
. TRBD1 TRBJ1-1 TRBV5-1 TGCGCCAGCAGGGAACAGGGGGCGACTGAAGCTTTCTTT CASREQGATEAFF
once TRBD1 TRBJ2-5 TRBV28 TGTGCCAGCAGTCTGACCGGGACAGGGGGGATTCGGTACTTC CASSLTGTGGIRYF
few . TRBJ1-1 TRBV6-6 TGTGCCAGCAGACACAGGGAAGCTTTCTTT CASRHREAFF
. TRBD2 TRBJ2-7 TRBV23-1 TGCGCCAGCAGTCACCTAGCGGGAGTGTGGTACGAGCAGTACTTC CASSHLAGVWYEQYF
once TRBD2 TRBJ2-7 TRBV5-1 TGCGCCAGCAGCTTGCTAGCGGGAGAGACCTACGAGCAGTACTTC CASSLLAGETYEQYF
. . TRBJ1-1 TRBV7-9 TGTGCCAGCAGCCCCGGTGAGGGTCGAGCTTTCTTT CASSPGEGRAFF
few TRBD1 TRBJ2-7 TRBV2 TGTGCCAGCAGTGAATGGGACAGGGGGAAGAACGAGCAGTACTTC CASSEWDRGKNEQYF
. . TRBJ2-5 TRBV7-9 TGTGCCAGCAGCCCACGGGACTTTCAAGAGACCCAGTACTTC CASSPRDFQETQYF
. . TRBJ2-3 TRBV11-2 TGTGCCAGCGAACTAAACACAGATACGCAGTATTTT CASELNTDTQYF
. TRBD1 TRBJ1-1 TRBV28 TGTGCCAGCAGTCTGACGACAGGGATGAACACTGAAGCTTTCTTT CASSLTTGMNTEAFF
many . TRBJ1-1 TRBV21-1 TGTGCCAGCAGCAAAGAGGTAGAAGGGAGCACTGAAGCTTTCTTT CASSKEVEGSTEAFF
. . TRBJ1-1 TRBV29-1 TGCAGCGTCCTCGGGCGGGGGTCGGACAATGAAGCTTTCTTT CSVLGRGSDNEAFF
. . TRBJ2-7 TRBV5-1 TGCGCCAGCAGCCAACCGGACAGCCTATACGAGCAGTACTTC CASSQPDSLYEQYF
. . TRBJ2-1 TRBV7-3 TGTGCCAGCAGCTTAAATAGGAATAATGAGCAGTTCTTC CASSLNRNNEQFF
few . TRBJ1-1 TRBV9 TGTGCCAGCAGCGTAGGTGGCGCCTTGAACGCTGAAGCTTTCTTT CASSVGGALNAEAFF
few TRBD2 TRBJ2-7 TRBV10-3 TGTGCCACCGGGACTAGCGGGAGCGCTCTTAGCTCCTACGAGCAGTACTTC CATGTSGSALSSYEQYF
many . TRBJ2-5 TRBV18 TGTGCCAGCTCACCAGGGGAGACCCAGTACTTC CASSPGETQYF
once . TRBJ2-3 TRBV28 TGTGCCAGCAACGGAAATCCCACAGATACGCAGTATTTT CASNGNPTDTQYF
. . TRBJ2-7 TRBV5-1 TGCGCCAGCAGCTTGGCCTCGCTCCTGGACGAGCAGTACTTC CASSLASLLDEQYF
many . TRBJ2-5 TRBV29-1 TGCAGCGTTGAACAGGGGAGGGAGACCCAGTACTTC CSVEQGRETQYF
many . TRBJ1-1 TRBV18 TGTGCCAGCTCATTATACATGTGGACTGAAGCTTTCTTT CASSLYMWTEAFF
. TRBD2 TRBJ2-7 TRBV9 TGTGCCAGCAGCGTAGAAGGGGGAGGGACTAGCGAGCAGTACTTC CASSVEGGGTSEQYF
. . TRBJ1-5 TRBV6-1 TGTGCCAGCAGTGAAGAGTGGTATAGTCAGCCCCAGCATTTT CASSEEWYSQPQHF
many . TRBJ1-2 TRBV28 TGTGCCAGCAGTTTAATTTTGGGGGCGGAGAAGAATTATGGCTACACCTTC CASSLILGAEKNYGYTF
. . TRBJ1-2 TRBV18 TGTGCCAGCTCCCCGCGGACAGAGCCTTTCTATGGCTACACCTTC CASSPRTEPFYGYTF
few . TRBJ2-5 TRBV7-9 TGTGCCAGCAGCCTCTCTGGGCCCCAGTACTTC CASSLSGPQYF
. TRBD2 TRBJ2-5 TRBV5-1 TGCGCCAGCAGCTTGCCCGGGACTAGCGGCCCAGAGACCCAGTACTTC CASSLPGTSGPETQYF
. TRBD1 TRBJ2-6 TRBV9 TGTGCCAGCAGCGTAGACGGGACAGGGACTGGGGCCAACGTCCTGACTTTC CASSVDGTGTGANVLTF
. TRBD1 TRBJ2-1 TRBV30 TGTGCCTTGTGGGGACAGGCATATGAGCAGTTCTTC CALWGQAYEQFF
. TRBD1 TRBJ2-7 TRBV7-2 TGTGCCAGCAGCTTAGTAGGACAGGGGTTCGAGCAGTACTTC CASSLVGQGFEQYF
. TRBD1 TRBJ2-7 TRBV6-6 TGTGCCAGCAGTCCCTGGACAGGAGCCTACGAGCAGTACTTC CASSPWTGAYEQYF
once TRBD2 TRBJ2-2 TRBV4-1 TGCGCCAGCAGGAAGACTAGCGGGACCGGGGAGCTGTTTTTT CASRKTSGTGELFF
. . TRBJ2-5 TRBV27 TGTGCCAGCAGTCCCCGATCAGTGGGGACCCAGTACTTC CASSPRSVGTQYF
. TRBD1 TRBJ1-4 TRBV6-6 TGTGCCAGCAGTTATCGAATGGGACAGCCGAGTGAAAAACTGTTTTTT CASSYRMGQPSEKLFF
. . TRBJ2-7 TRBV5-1 TGCGCCAGCAGCTTTGGACCTCCTTCTCGACAGGTCTCCTACGAGCAGTACTTC CASSFGPPSRQVSYEQYF
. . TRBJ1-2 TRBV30 TGTGCCTGGAAGTTACCTTCTAACTATGGCTACACCTTC CAWKLPSNYGYTF
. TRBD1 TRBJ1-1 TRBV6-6 TGTGCCAGCAGTCTCCGGACAGGGAACACTGAAGCTTTCTTT CASSLRTGNTEAFF
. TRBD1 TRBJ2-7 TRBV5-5 TGTGCCAGCAGCCAGCGACAGGGTACCCCGAACGAGCAGTACTTC CASSQRQGTPNEQYF
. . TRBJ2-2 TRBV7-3 TGTGCCAGCAGCTTCTCGGGGGGCACGAACACCGGGGAGCTGTTTTTT CASSFSGGTNTGELFF
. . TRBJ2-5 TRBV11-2 TGTGCCAGCAGAAGCGCGGGCCGTGGACACCAAGAGACCCAGTACTTC CASRSAGRGHQETQYF
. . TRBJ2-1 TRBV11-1 TGTGCCAGCAGCTTAGCGCGGGGCGGTTACAATGAGCAGTTCTTC CASSLARGGYNEQFF
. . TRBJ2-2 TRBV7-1 TGTGCCAGCAGCTTGCTTACATCCACCGGGGAGCTGTTTTTT CASSLLTSTGELFF
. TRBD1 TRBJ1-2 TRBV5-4 TGTGCCAGCAGCTTGACAGGGGCAAACTATGGCTACACCTTC CASSLTGANYGYTF
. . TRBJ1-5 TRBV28 TGTGCCAGCAGTTTTTCGGGGCAGCCCCAGCATTTT CASSFSGQPQHF
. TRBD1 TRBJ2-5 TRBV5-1 TGCGCCAGCTTTGTGACAGGGGGGCAAGAGACCCAGTACTTC CASFVTGGQETQYF
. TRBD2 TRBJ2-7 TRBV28 TGTGCCAGCAGTCCAAGCGGGAGGGCTGGGGAGCAGTACTTC CASSPSGRAGEQYF
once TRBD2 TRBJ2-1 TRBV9 TGTGCCAGCAGCGTAGCTAGCGGGGGCAATGAGCAGTTCTTC CASSVASGGNEQFF
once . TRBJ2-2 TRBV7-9 TGTGCCAGCAGCTCCCCGTTCACCGGGGAGCTGTTTTTT CASSSPFTGELFF